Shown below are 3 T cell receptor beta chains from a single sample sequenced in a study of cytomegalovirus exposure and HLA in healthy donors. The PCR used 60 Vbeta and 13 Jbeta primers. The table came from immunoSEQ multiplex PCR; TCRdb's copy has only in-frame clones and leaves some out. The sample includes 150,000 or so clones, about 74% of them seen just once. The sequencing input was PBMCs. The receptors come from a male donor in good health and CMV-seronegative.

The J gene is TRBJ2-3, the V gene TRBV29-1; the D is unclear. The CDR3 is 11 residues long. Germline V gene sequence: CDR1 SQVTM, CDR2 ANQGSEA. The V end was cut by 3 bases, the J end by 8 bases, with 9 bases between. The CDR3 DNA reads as TGCAGCGTTGATTCCGGAGTTACGCAGTATTTT. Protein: CSVDSGVTQYF.

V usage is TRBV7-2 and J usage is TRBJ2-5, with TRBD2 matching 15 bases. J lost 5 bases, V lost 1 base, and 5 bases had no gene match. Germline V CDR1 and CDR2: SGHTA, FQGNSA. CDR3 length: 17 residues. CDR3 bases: TGTGCCAGCAGCTTAGTGTGGACTAGCGGGGGGGCGGAGACCCAGTACTTC. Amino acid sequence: CASSLVWTSGGAETQYF.

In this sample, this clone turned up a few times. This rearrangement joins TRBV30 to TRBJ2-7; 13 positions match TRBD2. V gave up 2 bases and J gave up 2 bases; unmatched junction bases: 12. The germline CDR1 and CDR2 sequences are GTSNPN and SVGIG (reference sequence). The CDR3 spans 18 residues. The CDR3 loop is CAWSYRLGTSGKTYEQYF. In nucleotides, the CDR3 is TGTGCCTGGAGTTACCGCCTTGGGACTAGCGGGAAGACCTACGAGCAGTACTTC.